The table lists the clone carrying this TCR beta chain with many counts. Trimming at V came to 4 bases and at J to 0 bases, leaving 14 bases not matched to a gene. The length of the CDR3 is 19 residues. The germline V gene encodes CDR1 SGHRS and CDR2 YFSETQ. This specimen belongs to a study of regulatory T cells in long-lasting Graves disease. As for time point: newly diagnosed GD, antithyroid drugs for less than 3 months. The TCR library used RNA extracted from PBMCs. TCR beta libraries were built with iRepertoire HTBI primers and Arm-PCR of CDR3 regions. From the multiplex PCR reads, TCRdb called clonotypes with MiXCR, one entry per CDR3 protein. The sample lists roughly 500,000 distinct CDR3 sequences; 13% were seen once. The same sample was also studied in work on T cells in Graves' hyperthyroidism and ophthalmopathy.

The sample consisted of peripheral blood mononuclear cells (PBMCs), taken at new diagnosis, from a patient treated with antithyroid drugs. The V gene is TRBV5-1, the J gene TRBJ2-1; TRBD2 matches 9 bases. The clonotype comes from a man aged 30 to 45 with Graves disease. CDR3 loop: CASSPRVAGVRRSYNEQFF. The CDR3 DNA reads TGCGCCAGCAGCCCGAGGGTAGCGGGAGTTCGGCGCTCCTACAATGAGCAGTTCTTC.